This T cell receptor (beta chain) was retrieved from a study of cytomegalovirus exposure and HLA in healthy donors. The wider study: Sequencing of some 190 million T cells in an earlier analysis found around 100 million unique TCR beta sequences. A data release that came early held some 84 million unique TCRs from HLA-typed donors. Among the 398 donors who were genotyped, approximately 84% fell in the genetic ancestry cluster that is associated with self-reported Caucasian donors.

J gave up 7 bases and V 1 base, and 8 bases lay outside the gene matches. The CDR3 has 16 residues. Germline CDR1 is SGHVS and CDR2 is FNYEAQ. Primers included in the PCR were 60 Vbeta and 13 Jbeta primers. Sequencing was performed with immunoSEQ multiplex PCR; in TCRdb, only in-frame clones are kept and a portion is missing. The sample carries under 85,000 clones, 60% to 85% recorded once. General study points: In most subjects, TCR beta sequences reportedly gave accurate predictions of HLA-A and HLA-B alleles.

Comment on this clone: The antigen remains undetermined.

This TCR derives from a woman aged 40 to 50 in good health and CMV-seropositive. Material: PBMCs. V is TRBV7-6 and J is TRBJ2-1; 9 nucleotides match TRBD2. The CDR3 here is CASSLEGGGAQNEQFF. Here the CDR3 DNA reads TGTGCCAGCAGCTTAGAGGGCGGGGGGGCCCAGAATGAGCAGTTCTTC. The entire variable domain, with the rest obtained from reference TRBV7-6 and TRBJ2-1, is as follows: GAGVSQSPRYKVTKRGQDVALRCDPISGHVSLYWYRQALGQGPEFLTYFNYEAQQDKSGLPNDRFSAERPEGSISTLTIQRTEQRDSAMYRCASSLEGGGAQNEQFFGPGTRLTVL.